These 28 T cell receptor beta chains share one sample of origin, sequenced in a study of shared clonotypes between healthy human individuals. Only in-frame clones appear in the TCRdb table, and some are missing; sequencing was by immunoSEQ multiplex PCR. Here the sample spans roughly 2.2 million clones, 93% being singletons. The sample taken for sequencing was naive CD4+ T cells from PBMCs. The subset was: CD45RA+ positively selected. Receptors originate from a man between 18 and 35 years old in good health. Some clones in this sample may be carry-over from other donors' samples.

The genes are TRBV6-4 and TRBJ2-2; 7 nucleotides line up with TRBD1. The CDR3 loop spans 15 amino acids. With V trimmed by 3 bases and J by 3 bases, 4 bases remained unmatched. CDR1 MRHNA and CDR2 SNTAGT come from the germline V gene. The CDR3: CASSDKQGDTGELFF. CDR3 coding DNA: TGTGCCAGCAGTGATAAGCAGGGGGACACCGGGGAGCTGTTTTTT.

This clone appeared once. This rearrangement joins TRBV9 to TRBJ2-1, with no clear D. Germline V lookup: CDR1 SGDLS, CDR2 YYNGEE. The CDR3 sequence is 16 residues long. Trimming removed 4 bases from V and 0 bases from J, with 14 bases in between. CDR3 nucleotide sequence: TGTGCCAGCAGCACAGCGACTGCCTCCTCCTACAATGAGCAGTTCTTC. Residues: CASSTATASSYNEQFF.

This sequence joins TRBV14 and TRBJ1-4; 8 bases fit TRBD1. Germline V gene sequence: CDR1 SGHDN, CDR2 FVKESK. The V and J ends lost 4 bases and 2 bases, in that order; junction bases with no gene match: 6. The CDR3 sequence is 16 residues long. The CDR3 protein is CASSLRTGRTNEKLFF. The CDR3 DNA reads TGTGCCAGCAGCCTACGGACAGGGCGGACTAATGAAAAACTGTTTTTT.

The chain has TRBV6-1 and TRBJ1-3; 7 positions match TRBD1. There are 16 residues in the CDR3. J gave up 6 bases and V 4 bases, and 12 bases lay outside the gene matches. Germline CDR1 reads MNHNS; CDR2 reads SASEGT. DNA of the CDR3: TGTGCCAGCAGTGGCCGACAGGGTAGTTCGCTAAACACCATATATTTT. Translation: CASSGRQGSSLNTIYF.

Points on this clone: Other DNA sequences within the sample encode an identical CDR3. In DNA, the CDR3 is TGTGCCAGCTCCCCCGGGACAGGGCCCTCCTACGAGCAGTACTTC. Amino acid sequence: CASSPGTGPSYEQYF. The rearrangement uses TRBV18 and TRBJ2-7; 9 bases line up with TRBD1. The V gene end was trimmed by 6 bases and the J gene end by 0 bases; junction bases not matched to a gene: 6. CDR1 and CDR2 (germline): KGHSH, LQKENI. This CDR3 contains 15 residues.

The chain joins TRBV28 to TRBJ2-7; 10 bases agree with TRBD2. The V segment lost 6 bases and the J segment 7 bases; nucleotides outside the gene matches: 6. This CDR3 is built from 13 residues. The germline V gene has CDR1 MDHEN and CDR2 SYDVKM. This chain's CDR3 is CASRQAGGREQYF. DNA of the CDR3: TGTGCCAGCAGGCAAGCGGGAGGGCGAGAGCAGTACTTC.

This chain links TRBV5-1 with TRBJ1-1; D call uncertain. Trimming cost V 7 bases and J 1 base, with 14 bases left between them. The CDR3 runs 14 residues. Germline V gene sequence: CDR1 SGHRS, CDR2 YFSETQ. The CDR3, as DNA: TGCGCCAGCCGGACCGAGAGAACGAACACTGAAGCTTTCTTT. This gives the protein CASRTERTNTEAFF.

CDR3 region: CASSQERVGLGGPEAFF. CDR3 DNA sequence: TGCGCCAGCAGCCAAGAGAGGGTCGGACTGGGGGGCCCTGAAGCTTTCTTT. The gene calls are TRBV4-1 and TRBJ1-1, with D possibly matching TRBD1 (6 bases). Per germline, CDR1 MGHRA and CDR2 YSYEKL. The CDR3 is 17 amino acids. The V end was cut by 0 bases, the J end by 6 bases, with 20 bases between.

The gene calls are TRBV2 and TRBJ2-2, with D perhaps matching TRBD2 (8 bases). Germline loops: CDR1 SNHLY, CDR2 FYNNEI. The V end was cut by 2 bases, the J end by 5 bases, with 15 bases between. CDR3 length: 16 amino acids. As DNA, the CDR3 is TGTGCCAGCAGTGAAAATTTAGCGGGACAGACCGGGGAGCTGTTTTTT. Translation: CASSENLAGQTGELFF.

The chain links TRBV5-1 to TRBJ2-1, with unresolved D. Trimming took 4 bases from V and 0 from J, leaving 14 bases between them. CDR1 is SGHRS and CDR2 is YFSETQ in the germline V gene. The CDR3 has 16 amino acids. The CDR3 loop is CASSPAEASSYNEQFF. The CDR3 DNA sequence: TGCGCCAGCAGCCCCGCGGAAGCGAGCTCCTACAATGAGCAGTTCTTC.

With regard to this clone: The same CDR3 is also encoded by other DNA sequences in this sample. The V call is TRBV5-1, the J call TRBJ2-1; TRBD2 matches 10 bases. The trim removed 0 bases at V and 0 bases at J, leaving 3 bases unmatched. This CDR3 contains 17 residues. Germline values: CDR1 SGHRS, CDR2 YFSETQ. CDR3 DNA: TGCGCCAGCAGCTTGGCGGCTAGCGGGAGCTCCTACAATGAGCAGTTCTTC. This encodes CASSLAASGSSYNEQFF.

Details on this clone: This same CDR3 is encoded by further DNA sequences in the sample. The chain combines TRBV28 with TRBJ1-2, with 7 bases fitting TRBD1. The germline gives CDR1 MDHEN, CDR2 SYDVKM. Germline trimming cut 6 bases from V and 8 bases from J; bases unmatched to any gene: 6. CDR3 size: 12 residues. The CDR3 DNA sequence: TGTGCCAGCAGCCACAGGGGATCGGGCTACACCTTC. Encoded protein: CASSHRGSGYTF.

For the CDR3, the DNA is TGTGCCAGCAGTGACTTGTTTCCCGGGGAGCTGTTTTTT. Its protein product is CASSDLFPGELFF. The V and J genes are TRBV6-4 and TRBJ2-2; D not resolved. Germline V lookup: CDR1 MRHNA, CDR2 SNTAGT. The CDR3 loop spans 13 amino acids. Trimming cost V 1 base and J 6 bases, with 6 bases left between them.

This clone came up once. As DNA, the CDR3 is TGCGCCAGCAGCATAATTGGCCGACGACAGCCCTCCGACTATGGCTACACCTTC. Its protein product is CASSIIGRRQPSDYGYTF. V gene TRBV4-1 combines with J gene TRBJ1-2; D is perhaps TRBD1 (5 bases). Deletions cut 5 bases from V and 3 bases from J, with 25 bases between. The CDR3 runs to 18 residues. CDR1 and CDR2 from the germline V gene are MGHRA and YSYEKL.

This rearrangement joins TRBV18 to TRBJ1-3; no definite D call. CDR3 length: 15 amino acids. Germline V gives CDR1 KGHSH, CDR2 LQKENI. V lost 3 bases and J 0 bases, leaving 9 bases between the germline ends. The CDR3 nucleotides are TGTGCCAGCTCACCCCCAAGGACCTCTGGAAACACCATATATTTT. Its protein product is CASSPPRTSGNTIYF.

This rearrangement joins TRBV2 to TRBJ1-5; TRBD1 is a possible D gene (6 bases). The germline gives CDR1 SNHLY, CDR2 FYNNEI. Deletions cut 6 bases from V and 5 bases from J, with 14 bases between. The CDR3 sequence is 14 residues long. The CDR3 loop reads CASRGLNRDQPQHF. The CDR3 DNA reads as TGTGCCAGCAGGGGACTTAACAGGGATCAGCCCCAGCATTTT. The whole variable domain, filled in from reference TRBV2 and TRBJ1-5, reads EPEVTQTPSHQVTQMGQEVILRCVPISNHLYFYWYRQILGQKVEFLVSFYNNEISEKSEIFDDQFSVERPDGSNFTLKIRSTKLEDSAMYFCASRGLNRDQPQHFGDGTRLSIL.

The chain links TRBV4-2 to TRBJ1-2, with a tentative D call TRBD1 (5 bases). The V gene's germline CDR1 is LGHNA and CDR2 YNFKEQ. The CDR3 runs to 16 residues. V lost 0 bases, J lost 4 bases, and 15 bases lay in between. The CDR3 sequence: CASSQEIGGVVYGYTF. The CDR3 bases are TGTGCCAGCAGCCAAGAAATAGGAGGGGTGGTCTATGGCTACACCTTC.

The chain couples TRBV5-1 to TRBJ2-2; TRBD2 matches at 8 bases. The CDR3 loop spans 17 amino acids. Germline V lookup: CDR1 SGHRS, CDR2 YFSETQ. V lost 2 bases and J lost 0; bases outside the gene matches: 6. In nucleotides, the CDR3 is TGCGCCAGCAGCTTTGTTAGCGGGGCATCGAACACCGGGGAGCTGTTTTTT. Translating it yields CASSFVSGASNTGELFF.

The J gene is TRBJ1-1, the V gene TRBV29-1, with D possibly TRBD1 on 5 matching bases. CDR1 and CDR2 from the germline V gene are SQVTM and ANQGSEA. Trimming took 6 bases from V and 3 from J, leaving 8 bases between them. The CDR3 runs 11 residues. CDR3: CSVQGYTEAFF. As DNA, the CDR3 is TGCAGCGTCCAGGGCTACACTGAAGCTTTCTTT.

In DNA, the CDR3 is TGTGCCAGCAGTTTGGGGCAGGCTTTCTACGAGCAGTACTTC. Amino acids: CASSLGQAFYEQYF. This chain links TRBV6-6 with TRBJ2-7, with a tentative D call TRBD1 (5 bases). The V gene's germline CDR1 is MNHNY and CDR2 SVGAGI (reference sequence). This CDR3 contains 14 residues. The V end lost 4 bases, the J end lost 3 bases, and 13 bases lay between the germline ends.

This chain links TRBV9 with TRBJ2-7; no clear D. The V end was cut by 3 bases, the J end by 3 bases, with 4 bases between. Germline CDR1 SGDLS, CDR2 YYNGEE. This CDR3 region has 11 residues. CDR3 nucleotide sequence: TGTGCCAGCAGCGGTTACTACGAGCAGTACTTC. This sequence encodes CASSGYYEQYF.

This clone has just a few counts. The CDR3, as DNA: TGTGCCAGCTCACCACCGAGGAGTATGAACACTGAAGCTTTCTTT. Its translation: CASSPPRSMNTEAFF. The V call is TRBV18, the J call TRBJ1-1, with D unclear. Germline CDR1 KGHSH, CDR2 LQKENI. The CDR3 consists of 15 residues. V gave up 0 bases and J gave up 0 bases, with 8 bases separating them.

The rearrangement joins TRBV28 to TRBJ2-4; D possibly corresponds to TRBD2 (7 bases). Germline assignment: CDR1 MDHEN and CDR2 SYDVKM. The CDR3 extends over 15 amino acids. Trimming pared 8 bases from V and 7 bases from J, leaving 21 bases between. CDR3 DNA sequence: TGTGCCAGCTCCACGGGGGGCAACACGGGGAACATTCAGTACTTC. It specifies CASSTGGNTGNIQYF. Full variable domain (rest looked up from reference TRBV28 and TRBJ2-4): DVKVTQSSRYLVKRTGEKVFLECVQDMDHENMFWYRQDPGLGLRLIYFSYDVKMKEKGDIPEGYSVSREKKERFSLILESASTNQTSMYLCASSTGGNTGNIQYFGAGTRLSVL.

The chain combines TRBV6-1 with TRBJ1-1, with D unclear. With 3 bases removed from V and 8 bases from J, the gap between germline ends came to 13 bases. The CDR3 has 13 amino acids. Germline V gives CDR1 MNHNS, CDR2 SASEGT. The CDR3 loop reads CASSESWAGEAFF. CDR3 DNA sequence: TGTGCCAGCAGTGAGTCTTGGGCAGGAGAAGCTTTCTTT.

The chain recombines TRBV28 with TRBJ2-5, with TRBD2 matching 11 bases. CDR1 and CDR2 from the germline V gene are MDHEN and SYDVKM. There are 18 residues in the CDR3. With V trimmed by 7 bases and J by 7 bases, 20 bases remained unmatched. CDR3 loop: CASNPLAGGPAGDWTQYF. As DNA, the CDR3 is TGTGCCAGCAACCCTCTAGCGGGAGGCCCCGCCGGGGATTGGACCCAGTACTTC.

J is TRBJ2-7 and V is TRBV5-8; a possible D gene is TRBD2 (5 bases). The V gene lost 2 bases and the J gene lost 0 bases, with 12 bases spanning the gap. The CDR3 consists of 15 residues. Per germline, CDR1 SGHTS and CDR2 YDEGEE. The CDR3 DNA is TGTGCCAGCAGCTTAGAGGGTCCCCGCTCCTACGAGCAGTACTTC. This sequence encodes CASSLEGPRSYEQYF.

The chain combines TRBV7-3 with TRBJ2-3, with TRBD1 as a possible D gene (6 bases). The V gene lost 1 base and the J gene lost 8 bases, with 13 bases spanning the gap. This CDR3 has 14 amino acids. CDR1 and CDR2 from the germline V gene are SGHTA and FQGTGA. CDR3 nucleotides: TGTGCCAGCAGCTTAAAGGGGGAAAGCGGTACGCAGTATTTT. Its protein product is CASSLKGESGTQYF.

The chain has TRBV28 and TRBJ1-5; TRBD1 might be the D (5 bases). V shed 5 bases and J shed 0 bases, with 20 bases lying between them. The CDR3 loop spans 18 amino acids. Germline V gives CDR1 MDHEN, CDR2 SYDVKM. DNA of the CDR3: TGTGCCAGCAGTACCCTAGGGGCAGCTGCTTATAGCAATCAGCCCCAGCATTTT. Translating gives CASSTLGAAAYSNQPQHF.